A single T cell receptor beta chain is shown here with its context. The data originate from a study of T cell repertoires in cytomegalovirus infection. The germline CDR1 and CDR2 sequences are LNHDA and SQIVND (reference sequence). CDR3 length equals 15 residues. Trimming at V came to 5 bases and at J to 14 bases, leaving 20 bases not matched to a gene. One entry per CDR3 protein, called by TCRdb with MiXCR from the reads. The profile shows about 440,000 distinct CDR3 sequences, roughly a third of them singletons. This chain links TRBV19 with TRBJ1-1; 7 bases match TRBD1. This TCR was recovered from a human donor in good health (CMV status not recorded). Some clones in this sample may be carry-over from other donors' samples. Sequencing was carried out using PBMCs. CDR3 nucleotide sequence: TGTGCCAGTAGTCTTCACCATGGTTTTGGACAGGAGTGGTTCTTT. Amino acid sequence: CASSLHHGFGQEWFF.